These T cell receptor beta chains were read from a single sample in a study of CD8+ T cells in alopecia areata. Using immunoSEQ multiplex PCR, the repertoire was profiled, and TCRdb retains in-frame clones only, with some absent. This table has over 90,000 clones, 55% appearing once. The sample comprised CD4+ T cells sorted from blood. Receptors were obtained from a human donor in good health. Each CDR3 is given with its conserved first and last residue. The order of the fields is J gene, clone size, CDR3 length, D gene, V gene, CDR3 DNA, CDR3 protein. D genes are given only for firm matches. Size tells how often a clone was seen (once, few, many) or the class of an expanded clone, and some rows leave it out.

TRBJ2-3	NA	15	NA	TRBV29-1	TGCAGCGTTGCAACAGTACCCTCTAGGGGGGATACGCAGTATTTT	CSVATVPSRGDTQYF
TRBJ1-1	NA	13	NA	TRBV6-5	TGTGCCAGCAGCAATCAACTGAACACTGAAGCTTTCTTT	CASSNQLNTEAFF
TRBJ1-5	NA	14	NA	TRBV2	TGTGCCAGCAGCCTGGGGGGAAGGGCTCAGCCCCAGCATTTT	CASSLGGRAQPQHF
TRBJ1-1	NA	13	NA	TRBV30	TGTGCCTGGGGGACAAGCGATCGCACTGAAGCTTTCTTT	CAWGTSDRTEAFF
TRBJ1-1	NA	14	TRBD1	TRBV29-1	TGCAGCGTTGGGCGGGGACAGGGCCTCTCTGAAGCTTTCTTT	CSVGRGQGLSEAFF
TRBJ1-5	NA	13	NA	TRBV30	TGTGCCTGGAGCAAGACCCCGGAGCAGCCCCAGCATTTT	CAWSKTPEQPQHF
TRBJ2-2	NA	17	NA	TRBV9	TGTGCCAGCAGCGCTGGAAGACGGTTCGCGAACACCGGGGAGCTGTTTTTT	CASSAGRRFANTGELFF
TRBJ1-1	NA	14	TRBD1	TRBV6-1	TGTGCCAGCAGCCAGGGACAGCGGAACACTGAAGCTTTCTTT	CASSQGQRNTEAFF
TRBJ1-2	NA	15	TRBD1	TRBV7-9	TGTGCCAGCAGCGCACGCGGGACAGATACTCATGGCTACACCTTC	CASSARGTDTHGYTF
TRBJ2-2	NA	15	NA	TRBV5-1	TGCGCCAGCAGCTTGTCAGGGTTGAACACCGGGGAGCTGTTTTTT	CASSLSGLNTGELFF
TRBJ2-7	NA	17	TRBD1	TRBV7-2	TGTGCCAGCAGCTTAGTGATGGGACAGCTAGGATCCTACGAGCAGTACTTC	CASSLVMGQLGSYEQYF
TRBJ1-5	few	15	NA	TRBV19	TGTGCCAGTAGGACTCAGGGTGCTGGCAATCAGCCCCAGCATTTT	CASRTQGAGNQPQHF
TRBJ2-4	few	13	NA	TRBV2	TGTGCCAGCAGGGGCCTCAAGGGAAACATTCAGTACTTC	CASRGLKGNIQYF
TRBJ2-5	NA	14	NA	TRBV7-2	TGTGCCAGCAGCTTAGGTTTACGCCGAGAGACCCAGTACTTC	CASSLGLRRETQYF
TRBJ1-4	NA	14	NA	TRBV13	TGTGCCAGCAGCTGGTCAGGGGTTGGGGAAAAACTGTTTTTT	CASSWSGVGEKLFF
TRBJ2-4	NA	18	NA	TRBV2	TGTGCCAGCAGTGATTCGGAATCCTCGTATCTAGCCAAAAACATTCAGTACTTC	CASSDSESSYLAKNIQYF
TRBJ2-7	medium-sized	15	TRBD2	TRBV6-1	TGTGCCAGCAGTGCCGCGGGGGAAAGCTCCTACGAGCAGTACTTC	CASSAAGESSYEQYF
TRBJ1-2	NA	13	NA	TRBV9	TGTGCCAGCAGCCAAGATCTCATATTCGGCTACACCTTC	CASSQDLIFGYTF
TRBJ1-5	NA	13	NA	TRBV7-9	TGTGCCAGCAGCTTCCACGCCAATCAGCCCCAGCATTTT	CASSFHANQPQHF
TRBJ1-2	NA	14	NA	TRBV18	TGTGCCAGCTCACCCGGGGCAGGGCGTGATGGCTACACCTTC	CASSPGAGRDGYTF
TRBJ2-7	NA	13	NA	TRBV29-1	TGCAGCGCGACGGGGGACAGTTCGTACGAGCAGTACTTC	CSATGDSSYEQYF